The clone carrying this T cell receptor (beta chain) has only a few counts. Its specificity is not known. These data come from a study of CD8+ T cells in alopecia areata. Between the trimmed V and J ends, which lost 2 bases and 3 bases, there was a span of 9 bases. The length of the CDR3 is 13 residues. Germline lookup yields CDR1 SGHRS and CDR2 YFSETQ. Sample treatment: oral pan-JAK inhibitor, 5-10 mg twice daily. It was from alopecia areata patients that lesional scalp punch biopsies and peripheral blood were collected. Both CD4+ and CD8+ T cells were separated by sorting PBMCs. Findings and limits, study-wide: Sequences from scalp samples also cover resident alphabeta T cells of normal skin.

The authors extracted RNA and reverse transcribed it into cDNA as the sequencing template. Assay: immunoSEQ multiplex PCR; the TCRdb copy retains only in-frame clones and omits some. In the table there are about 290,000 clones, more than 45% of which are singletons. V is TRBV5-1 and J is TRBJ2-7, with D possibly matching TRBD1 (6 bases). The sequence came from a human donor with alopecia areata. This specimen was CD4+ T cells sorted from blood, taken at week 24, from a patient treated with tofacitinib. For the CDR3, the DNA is TGCGCCAGCAGCTTCGGGACATACTACGAGCAGTACTTC. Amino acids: CASSFGTYYEQYF.